Presented here are 9 T cell receptor beta chains from one specimen sequenced in a study of blood T cells in healthy people across ages. The second PCR ran roughly 6 to 11 cycles with a sample-barcoded 5' primer and J-beta primers. TCRdb re-derived calls from the 5' RACE reads in MiXCR, one entry per CDR3 protein. Here the sample spans 550,000 to 650,000 distinct CDR3 sequences, about 30% being singletons. The sample comprised blood. Receptors were obtained from a woman aged 80 or over in good health.

The J gene is TRBJ2-7, the V gene TRBV20-1; the match to TRBD1 covers 8 bases. With V trimmed by 0 bases and J by 11 bases, 9 bases remained unmatched. The CDR3 has 13 amino acids. CDR1 and CDR2 from the germline V gene are DFQATT and SNEGSKA (reference sequence). This CDR3 is CSARDRSQDREYF. In nucleotides, the CDR3 is TGCAGTGCTAGAGATCGGTCCCAGGACAGGGAGTACTTC.

As for this clonotype: This may stem from a read error, because a much larger clone lies one nucleotide away. The genes are TRBV2 and TRBJ2-5, with TRBD2 matching over 8 bases. Losses at the gene ends were 2 bases for V and 11 bases for J; bases not matched to a gene: 13. This CDR3 has 15 residues. Per germline, CDR1 SNHLY and CDR2 FYNNEI. CDR3 nucleotides: TGTGCCAGCAGTGAAACCGGGACTAGTTGGGGTGAGCAGTACTTC. Residues: CASSETGTSWGEQYF.

The gene calls are TRBV29-1 and TRBJ1-4; D may be TRBD1 (5 bases). Trimming took 7 bases from V and 4 from J, leaving 13 bases between them. CDR3 length: 13 residues. The germline gives CDR1 SQVTM, CDR2 ANQGSEA. In DNA form, the CDR3 reads TGCAGCGCTGCCGGGACCTATAATGAAAAACTGTTTTTT. This gives the protein CSAAGTYNEKLFF.

As regards this clonotype: This could be a read error, since a much larger clone is one nucleotide away. In nucleotides, the CDR3 is TGTGCCATCGGAGGAAGGGGGGGGGCTGCTGGCGGGGGTGAGCAGTTCTTC. This sequence encodes CAIGGRGGAAGGGEQFF. This chain connects TRBV10-3 to TRBJ2-1; tentative D call: TRBD2 (7 bases). CDR3 length: 17 residues. V was trimmed by 8 bases and J by 9 bases, leaving 29 bases between them. Germline lookup yields CDR1 ENHRY and CDR2 SYGVKD.

The chain recombines TRBV29-1 with TRBJ2-5; D unresolved. Germline loops: CDR1 SQVTM, CDR2 ANQGSEA. This CDR3 has 11 residues. V lost 7 bases and J lost 5, with 11 bases in between. The CDR3 reads CSALDGETQYF. The CDR3 DNA reads TGCAGCGCTCTGGACGGGGAGACCCAGTACTTC.

This clonotype was recorded many times. This chain joins TRBV6-5 and TRBJ2-1, with 12 nucleotides matching TRBD2. Germline V gives CDR1 MNHEY, CDR2 SVGAGI. J lost 8 bases, V lost 2 bases, and 7 bases had no gene match. This CDR3 region has 16 residues. Here the CDR3 reads CASSYPSTSGGHEQFF. Written as DNA, the CDR3 is TGTGCCAGCAGTTACCCCTCGACTAGCGGGGGTCATGAGCAGTTCTTC.

The chain couples TRBV7-2 to TRBJ2-3; D call uncertain. Trimming pared 3 bases from V and 0 bases from J, leaving 10 bases between. Looked up from germline, CDR1 is SGHTA and CDR2 is FQGNSA. The CDR3 runs 15 residues. DNA for the CDR3: TGTGCCAGCAGCTTGAGCCTTGGCAGCACAGATACGCAGTATTTT. This gives the protein CASSLSLGSTDTQYF.

This clonotype occurred a few times. The chain is built from TRBV20-1 and TRBJ1-5; TRBD1 agrees at 10 bases. V lost 5 bases to trimming and J lost 3 bases; unmatched junction nucleotides: 1. Germline CDR1 is DFQATT and CDR2 is SNEGSKA (reference sequence). This CDR3 spans 13 amino acids. The CDR3: CSAGTGVNQPQHF. CDR3 coding DNA: TGCAGTGCTGGGACAGGGGTCAATCAGCCCCAGCATTTT.

The table lists this clonotype with many counts. The gene calls are TRBV4-2 and TRBJ2-1; 11 bases are shared with TRBD2. The germline CDR1 and CDR2 sequences are LGHNA and YNFKEQ. This CDR3 region has 15 residues. J lost 4 bases, V lost 3 bases, and 2 bases had no gene match. The CDR3 DNA reads as TGTGCCAGCAGCCAGGGACTAGCGGCATACAATGAGCAGTTCTTC. It is translated as CASSQGLAAYNEQFF.